This T cell receptor (beta chain) was recovered during a study of shared clonotypes between healthy human individuals. Germline assignment: CDR1 SGHTA and CDR2 FQGTGA. V dropped 5 bases and J dropped 0; count of bases not matched to a gene: 3. The CDR3 is 15 amino acids. On this clone itself: Its antigen is currently unknown.

Study-level results: Clonotype sharing among the donors was expected to vary with sequencing depth.

Donors were Caucasian adults residing in Nashville, Tennessee, USA. This table comes from immunoSEQ multiplex PCR, and its TCRdb copy is limited to in-frame clones, with some not included. This table holds fewer than 600,000 clones, 75% to 85% found once. Sample: PBMCs. The V gene is TRBV7-3, the J gene TRBJ2-2; TRBD2 aligns across 7 bases. This clonotype was sampled from a woman in her thirties or forties in good health. Some clones in this sample may be carry-over from other donors' samples. The CDR3: CASSPSGANTGELFF. In nucleotides, the CDR3 is TGTGCCAGCAGCCCTAGCGGAGCGAACACCGGGGAGCTGTTTTTT.